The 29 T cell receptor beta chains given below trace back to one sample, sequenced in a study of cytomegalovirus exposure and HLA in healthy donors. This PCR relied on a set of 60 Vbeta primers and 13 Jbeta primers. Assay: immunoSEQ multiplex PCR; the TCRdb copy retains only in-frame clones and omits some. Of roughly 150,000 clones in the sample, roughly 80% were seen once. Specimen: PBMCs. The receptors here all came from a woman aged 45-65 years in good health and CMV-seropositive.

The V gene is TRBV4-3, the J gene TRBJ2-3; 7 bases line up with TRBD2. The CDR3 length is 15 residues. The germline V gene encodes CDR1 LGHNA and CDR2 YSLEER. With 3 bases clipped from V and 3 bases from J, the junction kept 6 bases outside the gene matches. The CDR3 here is CASSHSGLRTDTQYF. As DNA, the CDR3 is TGCGCCAGCAGCCATAGCGGGCTGAGGACAGATACGCAGTATTTT.

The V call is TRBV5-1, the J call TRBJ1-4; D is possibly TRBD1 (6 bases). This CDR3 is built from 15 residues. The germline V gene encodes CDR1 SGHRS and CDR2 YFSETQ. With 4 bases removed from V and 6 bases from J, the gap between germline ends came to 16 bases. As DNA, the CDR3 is TGCGCCAGCAGCCCACTAAATACAGGGTATGAAAAACTGTTTTTT. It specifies CASSPLNTGYEKLFF. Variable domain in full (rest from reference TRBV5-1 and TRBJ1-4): KAGVTQTPRYLIKTRGQQVTLSCSPISGHRSVSWYQQTPGQGLQFLFEYFSETQRNKGNFPGRFSGRQFSNSRSEMNVSTLELGDSALYLCASSPLNTGYEKLFFGSGTQLSVL.

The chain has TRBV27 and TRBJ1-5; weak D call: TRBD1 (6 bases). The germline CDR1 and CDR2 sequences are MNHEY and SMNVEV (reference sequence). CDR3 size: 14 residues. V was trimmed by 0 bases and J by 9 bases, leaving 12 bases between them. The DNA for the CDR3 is TGTGCCAGCAGTTTATCGACAGGTATTGGGCCCCAGCATTTT. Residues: CASSLSTGIGPQHF.

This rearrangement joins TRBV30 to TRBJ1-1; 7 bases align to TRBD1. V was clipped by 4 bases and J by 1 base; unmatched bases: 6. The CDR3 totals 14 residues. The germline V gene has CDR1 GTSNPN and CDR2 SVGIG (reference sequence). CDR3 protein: CAWKGGSWNTEAFF. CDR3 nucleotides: TGTGCCTGGAAAGGGGGCAGCTGGAACACTGAAGCTTTCTTT.

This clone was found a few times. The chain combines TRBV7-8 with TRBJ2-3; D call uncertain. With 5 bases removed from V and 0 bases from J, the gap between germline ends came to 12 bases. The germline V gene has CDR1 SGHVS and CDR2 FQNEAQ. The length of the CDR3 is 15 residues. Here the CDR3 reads CASSKWSSSTDTQYF. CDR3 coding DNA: TGTGCCAGCAGCAAATGGAGCTCTAGCACAGATACGCAGTATTTT. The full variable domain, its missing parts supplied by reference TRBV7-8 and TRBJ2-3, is GAGVSQSPRYKVAKRGQDVALRCDPISGHVSLFWYQQALGQGPEFLTYFQNEAQLDKSGLPSDRFFAERPEGSVSTLKIQRTQQEDSAVYLCASSKWSSSTDTQYFGPGTRLTVL.

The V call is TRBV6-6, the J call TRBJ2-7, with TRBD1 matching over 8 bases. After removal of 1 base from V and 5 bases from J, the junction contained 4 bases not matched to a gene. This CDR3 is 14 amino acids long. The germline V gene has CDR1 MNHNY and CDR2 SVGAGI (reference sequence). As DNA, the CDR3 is TGTGCCAGCAGTTACTGGGGACAGGACAACGAGCAGTACTTC. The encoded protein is CASSYWGQDNEQYF.

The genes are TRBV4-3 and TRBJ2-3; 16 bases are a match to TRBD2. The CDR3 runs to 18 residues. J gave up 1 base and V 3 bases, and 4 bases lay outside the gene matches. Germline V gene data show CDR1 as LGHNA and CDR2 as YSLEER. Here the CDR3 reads CASSQGLAGGPRTDTQYF. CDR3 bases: TGCGCCAGCAGCCAGGGACTAGCGGGGGGGCCTCGCACAGATACGCAGTATTTT.

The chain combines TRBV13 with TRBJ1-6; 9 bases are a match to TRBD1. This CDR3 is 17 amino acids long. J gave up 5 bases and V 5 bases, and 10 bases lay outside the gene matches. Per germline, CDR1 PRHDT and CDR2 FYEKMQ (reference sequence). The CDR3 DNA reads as TGTGCCAGCAGCCCCTCCGGGACAGGGTCCCATAATTCACCCCTCCACTTT. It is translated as CASSPSGTGSHNSPLHF.

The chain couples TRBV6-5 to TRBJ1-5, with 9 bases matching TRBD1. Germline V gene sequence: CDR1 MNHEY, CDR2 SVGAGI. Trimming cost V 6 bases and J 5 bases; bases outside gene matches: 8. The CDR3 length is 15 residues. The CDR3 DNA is TGTGCCAGCAGGAGAGGGACAGGGAGGGATCAGCCCCAGCATTTT. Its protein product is CASRRGTGRDQPQHF.

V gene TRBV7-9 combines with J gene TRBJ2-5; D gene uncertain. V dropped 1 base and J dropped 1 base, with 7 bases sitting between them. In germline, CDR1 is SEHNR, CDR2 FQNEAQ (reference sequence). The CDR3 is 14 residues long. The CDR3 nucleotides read TGTGCCAGCAGCTTAGAGGCAGGCCAAGAGACCCAGTACTTC. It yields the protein CASSLEAGQETQYF. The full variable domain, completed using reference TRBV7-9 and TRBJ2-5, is DTGVSQNPRHKITKRGQNVTFRCDPISEHNRLYWYRQTLGQGPEFLTYFQNEAQLEKSRLLSDRFSAERPKGSFSTLEIQRTEQGDSAMYLCASSLEAGQETQYFGPGTRLLVL.

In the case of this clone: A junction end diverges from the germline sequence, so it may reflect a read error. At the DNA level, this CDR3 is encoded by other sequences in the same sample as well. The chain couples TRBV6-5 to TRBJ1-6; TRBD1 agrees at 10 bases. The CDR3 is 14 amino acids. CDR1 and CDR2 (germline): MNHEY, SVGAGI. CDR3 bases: TGCGCCAGCAGCCGAGACAGGGGGCGATCACCCCTCCACTTT. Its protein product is CASSRDRGRSPLHF.

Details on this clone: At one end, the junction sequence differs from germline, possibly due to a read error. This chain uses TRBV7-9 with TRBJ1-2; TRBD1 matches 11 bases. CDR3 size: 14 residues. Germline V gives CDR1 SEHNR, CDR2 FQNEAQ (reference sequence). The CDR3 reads CSSSLGTGGYGYTF. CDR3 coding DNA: TGTTCCAGCAGCTTAGGGACAGGGGGTTATGGCTACACCTTC.

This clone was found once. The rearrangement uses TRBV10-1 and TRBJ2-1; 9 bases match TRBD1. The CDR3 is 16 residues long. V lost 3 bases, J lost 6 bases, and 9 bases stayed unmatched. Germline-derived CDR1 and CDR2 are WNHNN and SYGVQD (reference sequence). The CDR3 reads CASSDSGTGPRNEQFF. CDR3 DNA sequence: TGCGCCAGCAGTGATTCCGGGACAGGGCCCCGCAATGAGCAGTTCTTC.

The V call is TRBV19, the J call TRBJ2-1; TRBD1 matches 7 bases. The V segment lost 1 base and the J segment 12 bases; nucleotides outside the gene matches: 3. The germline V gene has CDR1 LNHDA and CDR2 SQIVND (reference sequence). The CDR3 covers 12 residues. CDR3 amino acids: CASSIGQGVQFF. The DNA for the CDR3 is TGTGCCAGTAGTATAGGACAGGGAGTGCAGTTCTTC.

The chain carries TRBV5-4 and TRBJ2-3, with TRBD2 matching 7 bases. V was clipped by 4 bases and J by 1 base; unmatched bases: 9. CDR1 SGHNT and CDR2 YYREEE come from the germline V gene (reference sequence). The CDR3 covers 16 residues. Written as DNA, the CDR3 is TGTGCCAGCAGCCCCCGTAAGAGCGGGGGCACAGATACGCAGTATTTT. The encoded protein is CASSPRKSGGTDTQYF. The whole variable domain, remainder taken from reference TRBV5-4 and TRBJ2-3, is ETGVTQSPTHLIKTRGQQVTLRCSSQSGHNTVSWYQQALGQGPQFIFQYYREEENGRGNFPPRFSGLQFPNYSSELNVNALELDDSALYLCASSPRKSGGTDTQYFGPGTRLTVL.

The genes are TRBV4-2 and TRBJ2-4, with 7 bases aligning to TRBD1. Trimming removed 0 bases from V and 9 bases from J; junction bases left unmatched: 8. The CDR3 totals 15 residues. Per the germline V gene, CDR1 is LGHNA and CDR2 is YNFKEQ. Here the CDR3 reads CASSQEGQGVSIQYF. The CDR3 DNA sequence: TGTGCCAGCAGCCAAGAAGGTCAGGGGGTGAGCATTCAGTACTTC.

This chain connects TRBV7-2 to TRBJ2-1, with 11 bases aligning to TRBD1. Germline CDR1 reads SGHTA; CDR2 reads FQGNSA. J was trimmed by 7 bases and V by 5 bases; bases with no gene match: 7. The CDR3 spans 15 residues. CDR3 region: CASSPDRGQENEQFF. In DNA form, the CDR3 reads TGTGCCAGCAGCCCGGACAGGGGGCAAGAGAATGAGCAGTTCTTC. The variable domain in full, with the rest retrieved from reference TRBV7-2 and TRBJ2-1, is GAGVSQSPSNKVTEKGKDVELRCDPISGHTALYWYRQSLGQGLEFLIYFQGNSAPDKSGLPSDRFSAERTGGSVSTLTIQRTQQEDSAVYLCASSPDRGQENEQFFGPGTRLTVL.

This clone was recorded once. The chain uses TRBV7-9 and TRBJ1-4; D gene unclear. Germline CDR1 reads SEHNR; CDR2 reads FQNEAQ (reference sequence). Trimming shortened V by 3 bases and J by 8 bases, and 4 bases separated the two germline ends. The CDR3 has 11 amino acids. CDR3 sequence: CASSLQEKLFF. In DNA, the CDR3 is TGTGCCAGCAGCTTGCAGGAAAAACTGTTTTTT.

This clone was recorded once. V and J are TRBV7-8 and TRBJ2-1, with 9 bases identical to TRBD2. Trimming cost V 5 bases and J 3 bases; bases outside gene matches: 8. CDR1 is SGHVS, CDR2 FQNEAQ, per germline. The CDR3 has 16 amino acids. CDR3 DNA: TGTGCCAGCAGCCCCATAGCGGGGGTCCTCTACAATGAGCAGTTCTTC. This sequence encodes CASSPIAGVLYNEQFF.

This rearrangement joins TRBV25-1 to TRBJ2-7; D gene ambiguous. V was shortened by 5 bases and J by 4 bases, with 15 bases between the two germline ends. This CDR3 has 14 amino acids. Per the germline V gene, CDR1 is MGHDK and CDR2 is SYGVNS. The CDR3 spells CASSPTLRGYEQYF. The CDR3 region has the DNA TGTGCCAGCAGTCCCACCCTGCGAGGATACGAGCAGTACTTC.

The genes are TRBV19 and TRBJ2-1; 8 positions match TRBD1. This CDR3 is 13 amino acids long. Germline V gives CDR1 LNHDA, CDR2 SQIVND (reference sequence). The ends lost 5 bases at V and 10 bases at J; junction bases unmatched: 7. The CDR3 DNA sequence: TGTGCCAGTAGTTTTTCACAGGGGGGCGAGCAGTTCTTC. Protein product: CASSFSQGGEQFF.

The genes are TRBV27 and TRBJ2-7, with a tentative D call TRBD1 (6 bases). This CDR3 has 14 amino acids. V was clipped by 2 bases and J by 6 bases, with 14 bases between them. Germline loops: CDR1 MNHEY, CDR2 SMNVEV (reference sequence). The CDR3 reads CASSLTGKLVEQYF. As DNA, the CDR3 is TGTGCCAGCAGTTTAACAGGGAAACTGGTCGAGCAGTACTTC.

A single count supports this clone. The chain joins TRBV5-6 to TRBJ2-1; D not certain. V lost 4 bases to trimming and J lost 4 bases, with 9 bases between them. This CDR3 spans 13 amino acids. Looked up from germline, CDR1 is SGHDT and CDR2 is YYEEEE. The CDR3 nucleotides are TGTGCCAGCAGCCCGACTCTGTACAATGAGCAGTTCTTC. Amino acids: CASSPTLYNEQFF.

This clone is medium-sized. The CDR3 region has the DNA TGTGCCAGCCATACGAGGACAGTGGCACCCCTCCACTTT. Amino acids: CASHTRTVAPLHF. This chain uses TRBV6-6 with TRBJ1-6; possibly TRBD1 for D (6 bases). There are 13 residues in the CDR3. Germline CDR1 is MNHNY and CDR2 is SVGAGI (reference sequence). With 8 bases removed from V and 11 bases from J, the gap between germline ends came to 16 bases.

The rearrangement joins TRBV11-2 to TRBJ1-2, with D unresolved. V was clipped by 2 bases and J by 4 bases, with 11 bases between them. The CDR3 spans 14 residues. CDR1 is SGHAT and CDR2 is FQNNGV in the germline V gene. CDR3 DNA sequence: TGTGCCAGCAGCTTACTCGGGGTCGCCTATGGCTACACCTTC. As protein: CASSLLGVAYGYTF.

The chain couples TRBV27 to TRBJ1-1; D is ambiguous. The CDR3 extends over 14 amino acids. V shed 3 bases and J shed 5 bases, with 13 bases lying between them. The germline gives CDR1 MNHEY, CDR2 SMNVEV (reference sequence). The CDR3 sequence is CASSFHRGWTEAFF. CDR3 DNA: TGTGCCAGCAGTTTCCATCGAGGTTGGACTGAAGCTTTCTTT.

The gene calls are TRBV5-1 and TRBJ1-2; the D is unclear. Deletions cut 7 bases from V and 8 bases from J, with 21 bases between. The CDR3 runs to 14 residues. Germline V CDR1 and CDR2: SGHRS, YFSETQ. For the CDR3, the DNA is TGCGCCAGCGCCCCGGTTGGTACCGGAGCGGGCTACACCTTC. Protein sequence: CASAPVGTGAGYTF.

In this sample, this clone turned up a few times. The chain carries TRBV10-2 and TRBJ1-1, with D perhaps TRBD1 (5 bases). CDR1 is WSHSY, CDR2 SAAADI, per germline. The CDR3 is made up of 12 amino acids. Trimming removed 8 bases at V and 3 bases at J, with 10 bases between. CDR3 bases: TGCGCCAGCCGCTCAGGGTACACTGAAGCTTTCTTT. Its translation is CASRSGYTEAFF.

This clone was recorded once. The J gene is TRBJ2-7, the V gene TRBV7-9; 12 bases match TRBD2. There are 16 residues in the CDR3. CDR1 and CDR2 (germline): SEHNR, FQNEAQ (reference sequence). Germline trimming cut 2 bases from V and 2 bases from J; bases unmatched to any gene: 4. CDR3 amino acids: CASSLRTSGATYEQYF. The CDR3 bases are TGTGCCAGCAGCTTAAGGACTAGCGGGGCTACCTACGAGCAGTACTTC.